This T cell receptor beta chain is drawn from a study of OX40 agonist ivuxolimab in advanced cancers. Study-level background: Antecedent anti-PD-1, anti-PD-L1 or anti-CTLA-4 therapy was permissible, with roughly 36% having received some.

Whole-study results and caveats: Expanded peripheral T cell antigen specificity was not determined.

Produced via immunoSEQ multiplex PCR; TCRdb's table is partial and in-frame only. The data show roughly 45,000 clones, around 90% seen once. Germline V gene lookup returns CDR1 MNHNS and CDR2 SASEGT. Trimming cost V 6 bases and J 3 bases, with 15 bases left between them. The CDR3 is 14 residues long. This clone came up a few times. Its antigen is still unknown. V usage is TRBV6-1 and J usage is TRBJ2-7, with unresolved D. Specimen: CD4+ or CD8+ T cells sorted from blood, collected in a trial of the OX40 agonist ivuxolimab. The sequence derives from an adult with an advanced solid tumor such as melanoma, head and neck, liver or kidney cancer. The CDR3 here is CASRGGPPSYEQYF. The CDR3 region has the DNA TGTGCCAGCAGGGGCGGTCCACCCAGCTACGAGCAGTACTTC.